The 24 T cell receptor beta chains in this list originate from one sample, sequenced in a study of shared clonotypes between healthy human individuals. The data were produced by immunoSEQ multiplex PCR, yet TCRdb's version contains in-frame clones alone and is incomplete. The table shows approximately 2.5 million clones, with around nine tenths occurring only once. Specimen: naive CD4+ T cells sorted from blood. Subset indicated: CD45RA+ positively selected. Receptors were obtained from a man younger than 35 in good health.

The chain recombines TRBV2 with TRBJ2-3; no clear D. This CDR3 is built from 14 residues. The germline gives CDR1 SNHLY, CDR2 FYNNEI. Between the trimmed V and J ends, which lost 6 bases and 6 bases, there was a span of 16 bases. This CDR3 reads CASSVITAPDTQYF. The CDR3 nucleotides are TGTGCCAGCAGCGTCATTACAGCTCCGGATACGCAGTATTTT. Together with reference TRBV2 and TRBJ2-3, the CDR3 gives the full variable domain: EPEVTQTPSHQVTQMGQEVILRCVPISNHLYFYWYRQILGQKVEFLVSFYNNEISEKSEIFDDQFSVERPDGSNFTLKIRSTKLEDSAMYFCASSVITAPDTQYFGPGTRLTVL.

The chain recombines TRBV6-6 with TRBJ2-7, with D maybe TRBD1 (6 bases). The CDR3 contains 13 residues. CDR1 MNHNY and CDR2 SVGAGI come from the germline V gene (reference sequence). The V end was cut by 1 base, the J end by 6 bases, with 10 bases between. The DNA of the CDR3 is TGTGCCAGCAGTTACTTCCCAGGGGCCGAGCAGTACTTC. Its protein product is CASSYFPGAEQYF.

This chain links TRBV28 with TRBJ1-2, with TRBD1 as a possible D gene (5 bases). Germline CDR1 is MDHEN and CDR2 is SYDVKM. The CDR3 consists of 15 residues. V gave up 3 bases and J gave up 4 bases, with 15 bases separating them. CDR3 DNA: TGTGCCAGCAGTTTGCCCCTGGGGCTGAGCTATGGCTACACCTTC. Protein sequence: CASSLPLGLSYGYTF.

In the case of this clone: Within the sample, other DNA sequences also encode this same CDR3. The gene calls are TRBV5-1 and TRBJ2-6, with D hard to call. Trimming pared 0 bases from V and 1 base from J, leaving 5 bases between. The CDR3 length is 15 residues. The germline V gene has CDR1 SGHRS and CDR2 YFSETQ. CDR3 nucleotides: TGCGCCAGCAGCTTGGAACAGTCTGGGGCCAACGTCCTGACTTTC. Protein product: CASSLEQSGANVLTF.

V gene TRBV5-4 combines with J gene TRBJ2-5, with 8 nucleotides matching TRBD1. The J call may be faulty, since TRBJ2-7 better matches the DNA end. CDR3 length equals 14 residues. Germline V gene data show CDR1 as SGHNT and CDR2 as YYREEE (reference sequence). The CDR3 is CASSLPGGFDEQYF. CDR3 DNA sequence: TGTGCCAGCAGCTTGCCAGGGGGCTTCGACGAGCAGTACTTC.

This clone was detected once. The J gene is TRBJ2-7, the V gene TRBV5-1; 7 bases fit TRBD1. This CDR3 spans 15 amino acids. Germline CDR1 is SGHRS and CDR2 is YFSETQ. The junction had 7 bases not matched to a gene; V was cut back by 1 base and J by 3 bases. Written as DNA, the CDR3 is TGCGCCAGCAGCTTGATGGGACAGACATACTACGAGCAGTACTTC. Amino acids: CASSLMGQTYYEQYF.

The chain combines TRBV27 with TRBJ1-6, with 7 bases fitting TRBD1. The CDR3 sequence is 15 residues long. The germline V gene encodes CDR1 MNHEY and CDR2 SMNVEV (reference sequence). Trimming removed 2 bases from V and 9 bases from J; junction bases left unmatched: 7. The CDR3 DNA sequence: TGTGCCAGCAGTTTACTTCGGACAGGCCTTTCACCCCTCCACTTT. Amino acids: CASSLLRTGLSPLHF.

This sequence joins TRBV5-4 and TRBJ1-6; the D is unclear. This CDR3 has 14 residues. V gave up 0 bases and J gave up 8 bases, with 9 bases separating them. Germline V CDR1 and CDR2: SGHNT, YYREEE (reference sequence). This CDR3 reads CASSLAGWDSPLHF. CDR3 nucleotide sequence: TGTGCCAGCAGCTTGGCGGGGTGGGATTCACCCCTCCACTTT.

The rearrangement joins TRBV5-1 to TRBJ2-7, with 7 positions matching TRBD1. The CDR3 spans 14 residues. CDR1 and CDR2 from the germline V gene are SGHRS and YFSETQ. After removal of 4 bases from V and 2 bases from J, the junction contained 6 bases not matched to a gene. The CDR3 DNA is TGCGCCAGCAGCGACCCAGGGGGACCCTACGAGCAGTACTTC. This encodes CASSDPGGPYEQYF. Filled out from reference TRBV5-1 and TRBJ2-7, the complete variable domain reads KAGVTQTPRYLIKTRGQQVTLSCSPISGHRSVSWYQQTPGQGLQFLFEYFSETQRNKGNFPGRFSGRQFSNSRSEMNVSTLELGDSALYLCASSDPGGPYEQYFGPGTRLTVT.

CDR3 sequence (DNA): TGTGCCAGCAGCTTAGTGTTTACCGGGGAGCTGTTTTTT. As protein: CASSLVFTGELFF. The chain combines TRBV7-2 with TRBJ2-2; D gene unclear. Germline CDR1 SGHTA, CDR2 FQGNSA. The CDR3 consists of 13 residues. Trimming cost V 1 base and J 5 bases, with 5 bases left between them.

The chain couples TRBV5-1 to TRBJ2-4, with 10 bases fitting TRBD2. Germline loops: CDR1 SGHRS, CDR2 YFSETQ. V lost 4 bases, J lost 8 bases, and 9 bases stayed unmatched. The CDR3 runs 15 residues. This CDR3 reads CASSTVAGGVDIQYF. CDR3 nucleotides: TGCGCCAGCAGCACCGTAGCGGGAGGAGTAGACATTCAGTACTTC.

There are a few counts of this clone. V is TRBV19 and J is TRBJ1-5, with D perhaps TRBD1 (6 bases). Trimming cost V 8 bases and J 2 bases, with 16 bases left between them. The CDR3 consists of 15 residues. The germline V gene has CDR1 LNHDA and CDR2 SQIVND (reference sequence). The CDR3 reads CASGPGQYGNQPQHF. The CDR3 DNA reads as TGTGCCAGTGGGCCGGGACAATATGGCAATCAGCCCCAGCATTTT.

CDR3 DNA sequence: TGTGCCATCAGTGATTGGGAAGAGACCCAGTACTTC. Amino acids: CAISDWEETQYF. The genes are TRBV10-3 and TRBJ2-5, with D hard to call. CDR3 size: 12 residues. From germline, CDR1 is ENHRY and CDR2 SYGVKD. V was cut by 3 bases and J by 3 bases, with 5 bases left in between.

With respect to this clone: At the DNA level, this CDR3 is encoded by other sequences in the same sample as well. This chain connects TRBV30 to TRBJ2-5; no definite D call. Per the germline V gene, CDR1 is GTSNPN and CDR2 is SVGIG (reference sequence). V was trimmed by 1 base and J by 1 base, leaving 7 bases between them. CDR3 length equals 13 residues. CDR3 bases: TGTGCCTGGAGTGCTGGATTCCAAGAGACCCAGTACTTC. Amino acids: CAWSAGFQETQYF.

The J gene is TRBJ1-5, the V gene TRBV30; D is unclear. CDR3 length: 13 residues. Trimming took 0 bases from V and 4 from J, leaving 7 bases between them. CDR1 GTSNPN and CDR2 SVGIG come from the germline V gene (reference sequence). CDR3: CAWSVSENQPQHF. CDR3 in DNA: TGTGCCTGGAGTGTGTCGGAAAATCAGCCCCAGCATTTT.

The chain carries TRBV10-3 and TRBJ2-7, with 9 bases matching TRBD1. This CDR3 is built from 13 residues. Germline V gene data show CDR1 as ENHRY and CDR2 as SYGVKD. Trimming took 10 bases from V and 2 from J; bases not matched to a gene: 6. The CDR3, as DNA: TGTGCCACTACAGGGGGCTCACCCTACGAGCAGTACTTC. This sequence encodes CATTGGSPYEQYF.

Here the CDR3 reads CASSLGGGPGEQYF. Here the CDR3 DNA reads TGTGCCAGCAGCTTAGGGGGAGGCCCCGGTGAGCAGTACTTC. The chain has TRBV11-2 and TRBJ2-7, with a tentative D call TRBD2 (6 bases). Trimming stripped 1 base from V and 7 bases from J, with 14 bases between. Germline CDR1 reads SGHAT; CDR2 reads FQNNGV. This CDR3 region has 14 residues.

CDR3 amino acids: CASSDHSSTDTQYF. The CDR3 DNA reads as TGTGCCAGCAGTGACCACAGCAGCACAGATACGCAGTATTTT. V gene TRBV25-1 combines with J gene TRBJ2-3; D not resolved. V shed 3 bases and J shed 0 bases, with 7 bases lying between them. Germline V gene sequence: CDR1 MGHDK, CDR2 SYGVNS. CDR3 size: 14 residues.

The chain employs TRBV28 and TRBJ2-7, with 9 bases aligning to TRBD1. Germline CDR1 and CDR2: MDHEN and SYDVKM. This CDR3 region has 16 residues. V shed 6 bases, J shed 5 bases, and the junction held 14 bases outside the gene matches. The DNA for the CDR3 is TGTGCCAGCAGACTAACGCCGGGACAGGGTCGACACGAGCAGTACTTC. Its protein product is CASRLTPGQGRHEQYF.

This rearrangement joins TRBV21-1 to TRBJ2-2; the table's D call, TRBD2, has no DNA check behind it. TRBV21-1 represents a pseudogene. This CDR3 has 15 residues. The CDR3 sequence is CASTRTSGTTGELFF. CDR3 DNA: TGTGCCAGCACCCGGACTAGCGGGACCACCGGGGAGCTGTTTTTT.

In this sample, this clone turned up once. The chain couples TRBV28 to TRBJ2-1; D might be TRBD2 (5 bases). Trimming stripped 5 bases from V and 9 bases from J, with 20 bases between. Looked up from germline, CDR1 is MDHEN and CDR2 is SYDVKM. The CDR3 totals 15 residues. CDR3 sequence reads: CASSVGGPRLIEQFF. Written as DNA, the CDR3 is TGTGCCAGCAGTGTGGGCGGGCCCCGGCTGATTGAGCAGTTCTTC. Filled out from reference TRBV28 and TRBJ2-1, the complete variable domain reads DVKVTQSSRYLVKRTGEKVFLECVQDMDHENMFWYRQDPGLGLRLIYFSYDVKMKEKGDIPEGYSVSREKKERFSLILESASTNQTSMYLCASSVGGPRLIEQFFGPGTRLTVL.

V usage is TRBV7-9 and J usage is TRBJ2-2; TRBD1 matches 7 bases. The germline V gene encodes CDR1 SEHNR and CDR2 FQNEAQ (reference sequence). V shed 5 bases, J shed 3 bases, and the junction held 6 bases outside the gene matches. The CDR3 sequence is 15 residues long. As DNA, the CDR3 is TGTGCCAGCAGCATAATAACAGGGGACACCGGGGAGCTGTTTTTT. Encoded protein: CASSIITGDTGELFF. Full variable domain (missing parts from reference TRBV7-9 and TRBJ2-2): DTGVSQNPRHKITKRGQNVTFRCDPISEHNRLYWYRQTLGQGPEFLTYFQNEAQLEKSRLLSDRFSAERPKGSFSTLEIQRTEQGDSAMYLCASSIITGDTGELFFGEGSRLTVL.

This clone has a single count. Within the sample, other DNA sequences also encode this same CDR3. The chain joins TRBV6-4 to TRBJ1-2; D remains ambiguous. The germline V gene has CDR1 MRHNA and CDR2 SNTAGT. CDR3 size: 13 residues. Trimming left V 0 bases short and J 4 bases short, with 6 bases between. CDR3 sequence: CASSDSGGYGYTF. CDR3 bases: TGTGCCAGCAGTGACTCGGGCGGCTATGGCTACACCTTC.

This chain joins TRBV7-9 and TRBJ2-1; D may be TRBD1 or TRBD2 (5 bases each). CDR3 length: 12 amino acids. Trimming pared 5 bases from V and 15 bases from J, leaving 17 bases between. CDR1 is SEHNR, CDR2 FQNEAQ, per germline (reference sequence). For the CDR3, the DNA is TGTGCCAGCAGCCCGGGACCGCCTGCGCCGTTCTTC. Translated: CASSPGPPAPFF.